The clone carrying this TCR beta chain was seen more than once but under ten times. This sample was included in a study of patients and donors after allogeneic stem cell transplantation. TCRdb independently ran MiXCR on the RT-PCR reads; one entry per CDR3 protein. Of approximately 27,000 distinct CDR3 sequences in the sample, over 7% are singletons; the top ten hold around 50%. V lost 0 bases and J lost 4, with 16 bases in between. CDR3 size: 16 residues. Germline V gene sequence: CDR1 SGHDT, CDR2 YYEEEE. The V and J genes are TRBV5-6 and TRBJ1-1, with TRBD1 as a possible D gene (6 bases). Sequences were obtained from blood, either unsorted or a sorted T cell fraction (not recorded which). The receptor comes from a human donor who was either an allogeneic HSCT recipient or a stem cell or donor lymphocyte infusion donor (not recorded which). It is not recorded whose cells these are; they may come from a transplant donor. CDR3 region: CASSLVGGAPGTEAFF. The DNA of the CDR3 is TGTGCCAGCAGCTTGGTGGGGGGGGCGCCGGGCACTGAAGCTTTCTTT. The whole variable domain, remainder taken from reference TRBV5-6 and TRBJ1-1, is DAGVTQSPTHLIKTRGQQVTLRCSPKSGHDTVSWYQQALGQGPQFIFQYYEEEERQRGNFPDRFSGHQFPNYSSELNVNALLLGDSALYLCASSLVGGAPGTEAFFGQGTRLTVV.